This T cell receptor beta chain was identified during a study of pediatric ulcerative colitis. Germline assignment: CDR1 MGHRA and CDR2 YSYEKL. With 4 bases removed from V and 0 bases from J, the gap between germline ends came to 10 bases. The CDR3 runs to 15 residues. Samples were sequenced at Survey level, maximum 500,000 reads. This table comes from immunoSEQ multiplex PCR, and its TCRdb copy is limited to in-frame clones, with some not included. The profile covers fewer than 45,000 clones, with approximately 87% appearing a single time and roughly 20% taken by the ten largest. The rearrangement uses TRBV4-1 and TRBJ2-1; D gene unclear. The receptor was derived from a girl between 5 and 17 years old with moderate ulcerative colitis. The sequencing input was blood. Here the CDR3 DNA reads TGCGCCAGCAGCCTTAGCTGGGGCTCCTACAATGAGCAGTTCTTC. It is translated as CASSLSWGSYNEQFF.